This T cell receptor (beta chain) was recovered during a study of beta chain features in type 1 diabetes. Points on this clone: Antigen specificity is unknown. Its ends do not fully match the called genes, so a read error is possible.

The study reverse transcribed the entire isolated RNA, so it sequenced expressed TCRB transcripts. The protocol was immunoSEQ multiplex PCR, while the TCRdb copy is restricted to in-frame clones and leaves out a portion. Here the sample spans a few hundred thousand clones, around 14% being singletons. The V gene's germline CDR1 is SGHTA and CDR2 FQGNSA. CDR3 length equals 13 residues. Study conclusions and caveats: Within the patient group, naive, central memory and Treg TCRB repertoires appeared more similar to each other than within healthy donors.

This TCR derives from a man aged 25 to 40 in good health. The sequenced sample was naive CD4+ T cells from blood. This sequence joins TRBV7-2 and TRBJ2-3; no reliable D call. In nucleotides, the CDR3 is TGCGCCAGCAGCCTTCTCGGCGCAGATACGCAGTATTTT. Protein: CASSLLGADTQYF. Based on the CDR3 plus reference TRBV7-2 and TRBJ2-3, the full variable domain is GAGVSQSPSNKVTEKGKDVELRCDPISGHTALYWYRQSLGQGLEFLIYFQGNSAPDKSGLPSDRFSAERTGGSVSTLTIQRTQQEDSAVYLCASSLLGADTQYFGPGTRLTVL.